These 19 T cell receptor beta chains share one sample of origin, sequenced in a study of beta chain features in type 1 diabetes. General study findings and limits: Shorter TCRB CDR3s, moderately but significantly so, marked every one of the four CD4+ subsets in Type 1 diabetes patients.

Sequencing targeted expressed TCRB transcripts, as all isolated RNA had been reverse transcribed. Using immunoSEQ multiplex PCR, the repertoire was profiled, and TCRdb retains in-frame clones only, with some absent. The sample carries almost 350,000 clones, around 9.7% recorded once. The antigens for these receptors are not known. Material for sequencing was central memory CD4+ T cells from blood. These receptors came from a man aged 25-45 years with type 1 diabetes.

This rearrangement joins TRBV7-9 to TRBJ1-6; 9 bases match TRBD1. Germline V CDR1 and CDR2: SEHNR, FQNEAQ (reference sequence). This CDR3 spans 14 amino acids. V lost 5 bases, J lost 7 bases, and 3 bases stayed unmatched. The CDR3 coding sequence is TGTGCCAGCAGCCTCGACAGGGGGAATTCACCCCTCCACTTT. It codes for CASSLDRGNSPLHF.

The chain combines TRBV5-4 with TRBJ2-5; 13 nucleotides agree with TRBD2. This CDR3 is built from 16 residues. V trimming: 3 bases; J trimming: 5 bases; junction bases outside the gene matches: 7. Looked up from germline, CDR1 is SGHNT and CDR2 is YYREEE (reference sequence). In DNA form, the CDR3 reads TGTGCCAGCAGCTCGGGACTAGCGGGGTCGAGGGAGACCCAGTACTTC. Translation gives CASSSGLAGSRETQYF.

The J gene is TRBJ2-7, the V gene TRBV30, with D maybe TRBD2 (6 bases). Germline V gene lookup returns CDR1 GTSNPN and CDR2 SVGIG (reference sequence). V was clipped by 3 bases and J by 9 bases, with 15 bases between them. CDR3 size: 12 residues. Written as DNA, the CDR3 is TGTGCCTGGAGGGGGACCTCCGGGGGGCAGTACTTC. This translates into CAWRGTSGGQYF. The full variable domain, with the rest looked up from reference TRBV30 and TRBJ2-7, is SQTIHQWPATLVQPVGSPLSLECTVEGTSNPNLYWYRQAAGRGLQLLFYSVGIGQISSEVPQNLSASRPQDRQFILSSKKLLLSDSGFYLCAWRGTSGGQYFGPGTRLTVT.

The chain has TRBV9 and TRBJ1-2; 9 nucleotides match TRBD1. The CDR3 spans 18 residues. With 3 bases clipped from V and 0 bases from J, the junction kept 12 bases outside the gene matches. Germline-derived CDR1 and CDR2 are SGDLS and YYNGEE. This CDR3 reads CASSGTGSGDRANYGYTF. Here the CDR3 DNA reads TGTGCCAGCAGCGGCACCGGTTCGGGGGACAGGGCTAACTATGGCTACACCTTC.

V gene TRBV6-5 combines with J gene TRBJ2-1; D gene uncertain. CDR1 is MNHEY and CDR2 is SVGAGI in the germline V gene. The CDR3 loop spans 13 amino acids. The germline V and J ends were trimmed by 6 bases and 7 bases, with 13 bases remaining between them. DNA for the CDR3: TGTGCCAGCAGCTACGCCAGTCTTAATGAGCAGTTCTTC. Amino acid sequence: CASSYASLNEQFF.

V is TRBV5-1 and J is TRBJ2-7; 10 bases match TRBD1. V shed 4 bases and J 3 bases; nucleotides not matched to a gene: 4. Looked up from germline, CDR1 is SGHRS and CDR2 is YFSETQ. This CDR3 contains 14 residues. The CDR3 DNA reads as TGCGCCAGCAGCCCGGACAGGGGGTTCTACGAGCAGTACTTC. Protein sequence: CASSPDRGFYEQYF.

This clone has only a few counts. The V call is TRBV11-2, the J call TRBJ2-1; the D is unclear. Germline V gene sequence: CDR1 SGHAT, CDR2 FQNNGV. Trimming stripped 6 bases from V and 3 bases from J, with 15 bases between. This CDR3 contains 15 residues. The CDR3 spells CASRTLGSVYNEQFF. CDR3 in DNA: TGTGCCAGCAGGACCTTGGGGTCAGTCTACAATGAGCAGTTCTTC.

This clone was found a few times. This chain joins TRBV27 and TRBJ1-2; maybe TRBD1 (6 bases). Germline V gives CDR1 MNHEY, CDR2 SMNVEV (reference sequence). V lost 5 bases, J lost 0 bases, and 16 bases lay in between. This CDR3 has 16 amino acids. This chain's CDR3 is CASSRSWGQSNYGYTF. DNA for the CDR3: TGTGCCAGCAGTCGTAGTTGGGGGCAGTCTAACTATGGCTACACCTTC.

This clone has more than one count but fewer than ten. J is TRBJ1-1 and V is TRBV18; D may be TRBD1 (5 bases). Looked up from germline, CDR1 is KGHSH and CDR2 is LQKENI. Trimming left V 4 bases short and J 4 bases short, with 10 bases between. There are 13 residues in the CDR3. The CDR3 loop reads CASSRGEGTEAFF. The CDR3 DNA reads TGTGCCAGCTCACGAGGGGAGGGCACTGAAGCTTTCTTT.

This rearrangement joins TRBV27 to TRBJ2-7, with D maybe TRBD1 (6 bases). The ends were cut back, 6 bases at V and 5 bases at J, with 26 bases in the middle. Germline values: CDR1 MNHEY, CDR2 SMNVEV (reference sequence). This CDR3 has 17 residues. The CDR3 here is CASRGATRGLVVHEQYF. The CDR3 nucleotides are TGTGCCAGCAGAGGGGCTACCAGGGGATTAGTGGTCCACGAGCAGTACTTC.

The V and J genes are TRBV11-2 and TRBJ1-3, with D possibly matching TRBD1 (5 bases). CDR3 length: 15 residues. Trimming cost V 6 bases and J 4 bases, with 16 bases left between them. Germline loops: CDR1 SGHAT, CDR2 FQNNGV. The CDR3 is CASSFNPGIGNTIYF. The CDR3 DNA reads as TGTGCCAGCAGTTTTAACCCAGGGATCGGAAACACCATATATTTT.

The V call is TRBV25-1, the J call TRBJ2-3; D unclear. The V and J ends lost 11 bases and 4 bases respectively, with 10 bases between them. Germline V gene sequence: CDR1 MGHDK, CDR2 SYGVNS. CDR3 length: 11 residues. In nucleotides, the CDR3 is TGTGCCTGGAAAAGGTCAGATACGCAGTATTTT. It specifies CAWKRSDTQYF.

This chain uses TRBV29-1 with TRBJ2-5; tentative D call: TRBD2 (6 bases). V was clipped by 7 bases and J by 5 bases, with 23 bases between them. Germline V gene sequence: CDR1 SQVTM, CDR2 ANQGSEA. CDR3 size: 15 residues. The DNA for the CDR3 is TGCAGCGCCAACCGGCGGGGTAGCCTTAGGGAGACCCAGTACTTC. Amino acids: CSANRRGSLRETQYF.

CDR3 amino acids: CASSDPREGRTEAFF. CDR3 coding DNA: TGTGCCAGCAGTGACCCAAGAGAGGGACGCACTGAAGCTTTCTTT. The rearrangement links TRBV2 to TRBJ1-1; possibly TRBD1 for D (5 bases). V dropped 3 bases and J dropped 4 bases, with 15 bases sitting between them. The CDR3 sequence is 15 residues long. Germline CDR1 is SNHLY and CDR2 is FYNNEI.

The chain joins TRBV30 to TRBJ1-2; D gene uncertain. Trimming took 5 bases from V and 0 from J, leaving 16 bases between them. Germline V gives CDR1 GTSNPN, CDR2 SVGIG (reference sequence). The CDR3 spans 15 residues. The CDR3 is CAWGEGYLANYGYTF. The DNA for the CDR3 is TGTGCCTGGGGGGAGGGATATCTAGCTAACTATGGCTACACCTTC. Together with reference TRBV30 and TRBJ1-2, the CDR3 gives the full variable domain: SQTIHQWPATLVQPVGSPLSLECTVEGTSNPNLYWYRQAAGRGLQLLFYSVGIGQISSEVPQNLSASRPQDRQFILSSKKLLLSDSGFYLCAWGEGYLANYGYTFGSGTRLTVV.

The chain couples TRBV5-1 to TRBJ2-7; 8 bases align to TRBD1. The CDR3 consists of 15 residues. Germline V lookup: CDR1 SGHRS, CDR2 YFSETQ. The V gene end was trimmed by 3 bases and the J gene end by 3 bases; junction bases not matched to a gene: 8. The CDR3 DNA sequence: TGCGCCAGCAGCTCCGCGACAGGGGTAAGCTACGAGCAGTACTTC. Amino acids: CASSSATGVSYEQYF.

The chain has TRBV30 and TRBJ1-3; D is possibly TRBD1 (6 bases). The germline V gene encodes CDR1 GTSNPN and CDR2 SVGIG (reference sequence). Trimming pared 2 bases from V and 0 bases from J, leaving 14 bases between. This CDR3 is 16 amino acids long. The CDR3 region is CAWSRTLGGSGNTIYF. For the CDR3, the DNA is TGTGCCTGGAGTCGCACCCTAGGGGGCTCTGGAAACACCATATATTTT.

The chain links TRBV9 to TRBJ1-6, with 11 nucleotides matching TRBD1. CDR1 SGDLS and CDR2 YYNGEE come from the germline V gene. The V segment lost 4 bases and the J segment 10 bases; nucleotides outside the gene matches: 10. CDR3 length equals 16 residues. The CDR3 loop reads CASSPRGQGASSPLHF. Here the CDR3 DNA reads TGTGCCAGCAGCCCCAGAGGACAGGGGGCTAGCTCACCCCTCCACTTT. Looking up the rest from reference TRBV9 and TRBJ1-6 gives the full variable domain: DSGVTQTPKHLITATGQRVTLRCSPRSGDLSVYWYQQSLDQGLQFLIQYYNGEERAKGNILERFSAQQFPDLHSELNLSSLELGDSALYFCASSPRGQGASSPLHFGNGTRLTVT.

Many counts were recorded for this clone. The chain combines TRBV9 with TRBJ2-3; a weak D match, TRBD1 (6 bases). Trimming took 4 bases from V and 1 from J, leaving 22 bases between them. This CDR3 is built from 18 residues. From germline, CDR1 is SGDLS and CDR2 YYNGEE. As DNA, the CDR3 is TGTGCCAGCAGCACCCTCTCCGGTGCTGGGGGCGGCACAGATACGCAGTATTTT. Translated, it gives CASSTLSGAGGGTDTQYF. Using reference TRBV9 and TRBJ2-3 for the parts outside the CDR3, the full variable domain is DSGVTQTPKHLITATGQRVTLRCSPRSGDLSVYWYQQSLDQGLQFLIQYYNGEERAKGNILERFSAQQFPDLHSELNLSSLELGDSALYFCASSTLSGAGGGTDTQYFGPGTRLTVL.